These 21 T cell receptor beta chains share one sample of origin, sequenced in a study of blood T cell repertoires in COVID-19. Method: immunoSEQ multiplex PCR; TCRdb's copy keeps in-frame clones and lacks some. The table shows about 220,000 clones, with roughly 84% occurring only once. The specimen was peripheral blood. The receptors originated from a woman of 80 years or more with acute or convalescent COVID-19.

The chain recombines TRBV7-3 with TRBJ2-2; possible D gene TRBD2, 6 bases. With 5 bases removed from V and 1 base from J, the gap between germline ends came to 14 bases. The V gene's germline CDR1 is SGHTA and CDR2 FQGTGA. The CDR3 runs 16 residues. The CDR3 DNA follows: TGTGCCAGCAGCATCCTAACGGGACTGAACACCGGGGAGCTGTTTTTT. Protein product: CASSILTGLNTGELFF.

The chain links TRBV10-3 to TRBJ2-1; D is perhaps TRBD2 (6 bases). Germline lookup yields CDR1 ENHRY and CDR2 SYGVKD. V lost 3 bases and J lost 5, with 14 bases in between. The CDR3 totals 15 residues. The CDR3 sequence is CAISEGSGGNNEQFF. The CDR3 coding sequence is TGTGCCATCAGTGAAGGTAGCGGAGGTAACAATGAGCAGTTCTTC.

The chain is built from TRBV9 and TRBJ2-3, with 7 bases fitting TRBD2. The germline gives CDR1 SGDLS, CDR2 YYNGEE. V lost 3 bases, J lost 5 bases, and 9 bases stayed unmatched. The CDR3 is 15 residues long. CDR3 sequence reads: CASSGSGTKKDTQYF. In nucleotides, the CDR3 is TGTGCCAGCAGCGGTTCCGGGACTAAGAAAGATACGCAGTATTTT.

The chain is built from TRBV27 and TRBJ2-7; 11 nucleotides match TRBD1. Germline CDR1 is MNHEY and CDR2 is SMNVEV (reference sequence). Trimming removed 6 bases from V and 5 bases from J; junction bases left unmatched: 3. This CDR3 is built from 13 residues. The CDR3 sequence is CASRGQGVHEQYF. In nucleotides, the CDR3 is TGTGCCAGCAGGGGACAGGGGGTCCACGAGCAGTACTTC.

V is TRBV5-1 and J is TRBJ1-4, with D possibly being TRBD1 (5 bases). The CDR3 covers 14 residues. V was pared by 0 bases and J by 8 bases, with 11 bases between. Germline assignment: CDR1 SGHRS and CDR2 YFSETQ. CDR3 nucleotide sequence: TGCGCCAGCAGCTTGGGGCAGGGATACGAAAAACTGTTTTTT. Its protein product is CASSLGQGYEKLFF.

About this clone: Other DNA sequences in this specimen translate into the identical CDR3. This chain joins TRBV12-3 or TRBV12-4 and TRBJ1-3; unclear D gene. The ends were cut back, 3 bases at V and 4 bases at J, with 7 bases in the middle. The length of the CDR3 is 13 residues. CDR3: CASSFSGGNTIYF. CDR3 in DNA: TGTGCCAGCAGTTTCAGTGGCGGAAACACCATATATTTT.

This clone appeared once. This chain joins TRBV24-1 and TRBJ1-1; TRBD1 might be the D (6 bases). V dropped 1 base and J dropped 7 bases, with 12 bases sitting between them. Per the germline V gene, CDR1 is KGHDR and CDR2 is SFDVKD. The length of the CDR3 is 14 residues. This chain's CDR3 is CATSDLGQILEAFF. The DNA of the CDR3 is TGTGCCACCAGTGATTTAGGACAGATTCTTGAAGCTTTCTTT.

The genes are TRBV2 and TRBJ1-2; D perhaps matches TRBD1 (5 bases). The germline V gene has CDR1 SNHLY and CDR2 FYNNEI. The CDR3 totals 14 residues. Trimming stripped 2 bases from V and 7 bases from J, with 14 bases between. CDR3 nucleotide sequence: TGTGCCAGCAGTGAAAGGGGATATCAAACTGGCTACACCTTC. Amino acid sequence: CASSERGYQTGYTF.

The chain uses TRBV5-6 and TRBJ1-2; maybe TRBD1 (5 bases). This CDR3 comprises 13 residues. The V gene lost 0 bases and the J gene lost 10 bases, with 13 bases spanning the gap. The germline V gene encodes CDR1 SGHDT and CDR2 YYEEEE. The CDR3 nucleotides are TGTGCCAGCAGCTTGGGACAGATGATGTACTACACCTTC. Its protein product is CASSLGQMMYYTF.

J is TRBJ1-6 and V is TRBV6-2 or TRBV6-3; 7 bases are a match to TRBD1. Trimming cost V 5 bases and J 3 bases; bases outside gene matches: 4. The CDR3 runs 15 residues. Germline V CDR1 and CDR2: MNHEY, SVGEGT. This CDR3 reads CASSAGTVYNSPLHF. CDR3 bases: TGTGCCAGCAGTGCCGGGACAGTCTATAATTCACCCCTCCACTTT.

This clone came up once. The chain links TRBV5-6 to TRBJ1-2; 7 nucleotides line up with TRBD1. The CDR3 runs 14 residues. Germline-derived CDR1 and CDR2 are SGHDT and YYEEEE. After removal of 4 bases from V and 3 bases from J, the junction contained 6 bases not matched to a gene. This chain's CDR3 is CASSLGQTHYGYTF. Written as DNA, the CDR3 is TGTGCCAGCAGCCTGGGACAGACCCACTATGGCTACACCTTC.

In nucleotides, the CDR3 is TGTGCCAGCAGCGGAGCCGGGACAGGTATTTCACCCCTCCACTTT. Its translation is CASSGAGTGISPLHF. The V and J genes are TRBV2 and TRBJ1-6, with 8 bases aligning to TRBD1. Germline CDR1 is SNHLY and CDR2 is FYNNEI. The CDR3 is 15 amino acids. V gave up 6 bases and J gave up 9 bases; unmatched junction bases: 10.

The genes are TRBV28 and TRBJ1-4, with D tentatively TRBD1 (5 bases). CDR1 is MDHEN, CDR2 SYDVKM, per germline. The length of the CDR3 is 14 residues. V lost 4 bases and J 4 bases, leaving 10 bases between the germline ends. The CDR3 DNA follows: TGTGCCAGCAGTTCCACAGGCCTTAATGAAAAACTGTTTTTT. Translated, it gives CASSSTGLNEKLFF. Filled out from reference TRBV28 and TRBJ1-4, the complete variable domain reads DVKVTQSSRYLVKRTGEKVFLECVQDMDHENMFWYRQDPGLGLRLIYFSYDVKMKEKGDIPEGYSVSREKKERFSLILESASTNQTSMYLCASSSTGLNEKLFFGSGTQLSVL.

This clone was recorded a few times. The chain employs TRBV5-1 and TRBJ2-7; 8 nucleotides match TRBD1. This CDR3 has 13 residues. The V and J ends lost 0 bases and 6 bases, in that order; junction bases with no gene match: 2. Germline CDR1 reads SGHRS; CDR2 reads YFSETQ. The CDR3 region is CASSLETGGEQYF. CDR3 nucleotides: TGCGCCAGCAGCTTGGAAACAGGGGGCGAGCAGTACTTC.

The J gene is TRBJ2-1, the V gene TRBV15, with TRBD1 identical over 8 bases. This CDR3 comprises 15 residues. Germline-derived CDR1 and CDR2 are LNHNV and YYDKDF (reference sequence). Unmatched junction bases numbered 6, after V lost 1 base and J lost 7 bases. CDR3 region: CATSRAGGYWNEQFF. CDR3 nucleotide sequence: TGTGCCACCAGCAGAGCAGGGGGCTACTGGAATGAGCAGTTCTTC.

The gene calls are TRBV15 and TRBJ2-2, with 7 bases aligning to TRBD2. Germline lookup yields CDR1 LNHNV and CDR2 YYDKDF (reference sequence). J gave up 4 bases and V 0 bases, and 5 bases lay outside the gene matches. The CDR3 covers 16 residues. The CDR3 is CATSREGGGGTGELFF. As DNA, the CDR3 is TGTGCCACCAGCAGAGAGGGTGGGGGGGGCACCGGGGAGCTGTTTTTT.

The chain uses TRBV28 and TRBJ1-4; the match to TRBD1 covers 7 bases. The trim removed 5 bases at V and 5 bases at J, leaving 5 bases unmatched. Germline V gives CDR1 MDHEN, CDR2 SYDVKM. The CDR3 loop spans 14 amino acids. CDR3 sequence (DNA): TGTGCCAGCAGTCGGACAGGAACCAATGAAAAACTGTTTTTT. Translation: CASSRTGTNEKLFF.

V usage is TRBV2 and J usage is TRBJ1-2; D is uncertain. There are 14 residues in the CDR3. CDR1 SNHLY and CDR2 FYNNEI come from the germline V gene. V was shortened by 0 bases and J by 7 bases, with 12 bases between the two germline ends. In DNA form, the CDR3 reads TGTGCCAGCAGTGAAGCGGCAGTCGCCCGTGGCTACACCTTC. It translates to CASSEAAVARGYTF.

The gene calls are TRBV10-3 and TRBJ1-1; D is unclear. Germline-derived CDR1 and CDR2 are ENHRY and SYGVKD. Trimming removed 3 bases at V and 1 base at J, with 12 bases between. CDR3 length: 15 amino acids. For the CDR3, the DNA is TGTGCCATCAGTGAAGCGGGTTCGAGGAACACTGAAGCTTTCTTT. Translating it yields CAISEAGSRNTEAFF.

The chain recombines TRBV7-2 with TRBJ1-2; 7 bases fit TRBD1. Germline CDR1 SGHTA, CDR2 FQGNSA. J gave up 3 bases and V 1 base, and 11 bases lay outside the gene matches. This CDR3 is built from 17 residues. As DNA, the CDR3 is TGTGCCAGCAGCTTAGTTCCAGGGGGGAATATAGACTATGGCTACACCTTC. Translating it yields CASSLVPGGNIDYGYTF.

J is TRBJ2-1 and V is TRBV5-4; possible D gene TRBD2, 5 bases. Germline values: CDR1 SGHNT, CDR2 YYREEE (reference sequence). Trimming stripped 4 bases from V and 10 bases from J, with 12 bases between. The CDR3 covers 12 residues. This CDR3 reads CASSKTSYEQFF. The CDR3 DNA sequence: TGTGCCAGCAGCAAAACTAGTTACGAGCAGTTCTTC.